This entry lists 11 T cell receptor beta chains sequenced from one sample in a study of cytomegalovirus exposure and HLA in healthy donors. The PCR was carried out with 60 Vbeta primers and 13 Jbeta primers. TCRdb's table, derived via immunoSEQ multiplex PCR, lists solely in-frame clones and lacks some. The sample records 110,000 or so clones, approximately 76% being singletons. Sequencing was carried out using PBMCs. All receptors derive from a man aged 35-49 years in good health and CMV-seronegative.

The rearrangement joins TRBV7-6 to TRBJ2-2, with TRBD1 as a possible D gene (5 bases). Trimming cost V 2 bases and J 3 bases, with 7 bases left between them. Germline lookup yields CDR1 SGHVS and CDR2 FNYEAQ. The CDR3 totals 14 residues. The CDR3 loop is CASSLLGDTGELFF. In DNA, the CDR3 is TGTGCCAGCAGCTTATTAGGGGACACCGGGGAGCTGTTTTTT.

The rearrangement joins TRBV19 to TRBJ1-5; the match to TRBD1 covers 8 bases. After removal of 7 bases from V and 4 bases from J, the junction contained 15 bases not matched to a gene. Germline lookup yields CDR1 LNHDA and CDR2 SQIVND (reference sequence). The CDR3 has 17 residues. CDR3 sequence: CASNPGTGALRNQPQHF. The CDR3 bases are TGTGCCAGTAATCCCGGGACAGGCGCCCTCAGAAATCAGCCCCAGCATTTT.

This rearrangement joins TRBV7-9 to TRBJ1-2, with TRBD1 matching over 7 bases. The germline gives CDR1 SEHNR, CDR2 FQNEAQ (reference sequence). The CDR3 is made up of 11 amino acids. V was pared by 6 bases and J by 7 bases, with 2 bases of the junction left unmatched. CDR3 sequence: CASRGGGGYTF. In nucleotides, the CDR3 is TGTGCCAGCAGAGGGGGCGGTGGCTACACCTTC.

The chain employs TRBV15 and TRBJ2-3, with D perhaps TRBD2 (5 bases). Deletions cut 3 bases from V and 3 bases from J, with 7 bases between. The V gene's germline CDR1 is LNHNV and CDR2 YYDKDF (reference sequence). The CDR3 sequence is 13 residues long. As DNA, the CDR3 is TGTGCCACCAGCAGCCGAGGGACAGATACGCAGTATTTT. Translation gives CATSSRGTDTQYF.

This CDR3 reads CSLGEGKNTEAFF. The CDR3 DNA reads as TGCAGCCTTGGGGAGGGCAAGAACACTGAAGCTTTCTTT. The chain has TRBV29-1 and TRBJ1-1; no clear D. Trimming shortened V by 8 bases and J by 1 base, and 14 bases separated the two germline ends. Looked up from germline, CDR1 is SQVTM and CDR2 is ANQGSEA. This CDR3 comprises 13 residues.

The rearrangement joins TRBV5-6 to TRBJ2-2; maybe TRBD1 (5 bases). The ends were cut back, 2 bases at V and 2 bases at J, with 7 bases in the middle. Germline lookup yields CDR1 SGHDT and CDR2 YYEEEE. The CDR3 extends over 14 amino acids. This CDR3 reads CASSFWTNTGELFF. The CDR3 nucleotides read TGTGCCAGCAGCTTTTGGACAAACACCGGGGAGCTGTTTTTT.

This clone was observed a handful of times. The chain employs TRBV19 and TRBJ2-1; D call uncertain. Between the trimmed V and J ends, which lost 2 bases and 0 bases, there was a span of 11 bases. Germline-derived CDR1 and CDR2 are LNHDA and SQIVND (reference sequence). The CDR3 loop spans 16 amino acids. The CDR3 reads CASSIKGPSSYNEQFF. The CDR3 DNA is TGTGCCAGTAGTATAAAAGGCCCTAGCTCCTACAATGAGCAGTTCTTC.

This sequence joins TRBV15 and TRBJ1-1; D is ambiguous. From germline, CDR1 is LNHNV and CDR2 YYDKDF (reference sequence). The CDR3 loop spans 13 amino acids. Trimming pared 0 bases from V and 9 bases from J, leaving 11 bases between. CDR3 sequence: CATSRDLTGKAFF. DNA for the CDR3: TGTGCCACCAGCAGAGATCTTACGGGGAAAGCTTTCTTT.

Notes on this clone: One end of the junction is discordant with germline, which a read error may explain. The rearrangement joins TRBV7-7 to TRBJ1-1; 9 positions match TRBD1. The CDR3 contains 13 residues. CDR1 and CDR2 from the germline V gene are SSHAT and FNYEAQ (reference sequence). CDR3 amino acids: CASSVKQGAAAFF. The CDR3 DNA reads TGTGCTAGCAGCGTCAAACAGGGGGCGGCGGCTTTCTTT.

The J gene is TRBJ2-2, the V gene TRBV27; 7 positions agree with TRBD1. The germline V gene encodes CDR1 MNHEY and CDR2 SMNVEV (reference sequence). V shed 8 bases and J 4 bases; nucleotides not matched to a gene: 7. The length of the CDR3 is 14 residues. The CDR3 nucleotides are TGTGCCAGCTCTACCGGGACAGTCACCGGGGAGCTGTTTTTT. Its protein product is CASSTGTVTGELFF.

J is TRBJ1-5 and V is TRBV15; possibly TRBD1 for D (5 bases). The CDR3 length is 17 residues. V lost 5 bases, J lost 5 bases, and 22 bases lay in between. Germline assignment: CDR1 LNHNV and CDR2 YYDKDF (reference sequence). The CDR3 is CATSGGTFLRRDQPQHF. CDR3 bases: TGTGCCACCAGCGGAGGGACGTTTTTGAGGCGGGATCAGCCCCAGCATTTT.